Sequencing of this T cell receptor (beta chain) was carried out in a study of blood T cell repertoires in COVID-19. About the study: Sources were T cells, B-cell-depleted T cells, or PBMCs; the material itself was cDNA or gDNA.

Method: immunoSEQ multiplex PCR; TCRdb's copy keeps in-frame clones and lacks some. The sample holds tens of thousands of clones, just over 90% seen once. The CDR3 contains 19 residues. CDR1 and CDR2 (germline): SGHRS, YFSETQ. The junction had 19 bases not matched to a gene; V was cut back by 3 bases and J by 8 bases. The chain has TRBV5-1 and TRBJ1-6, with TRBD1 identical over 8 bases. This clonotype originated in a man in his 70s with acute or convalescent COVID-19. The material sequenced was peripheral blood. In DNA, the CDR3 is TGCGCCAGCAGCTACCTTCAACCTACAGGGGGGCACCGCTATTCACCCCTCCACTTT. Translation: CASSYLQPTGGHRYSPLHF.